This T cell receptor beta chain was recovered during a study of spatial heterogeneity in lung cancer. Study in general: Researchers sequenced follow-up PBMC samples if they had them, and these came a median of about 22 months after resection. Sequences of the beta chain were consistently detected in greater numbers than alpha-chain sequences.

Each molecule of TCR cDNA was tagged with one unique molecular identifier. TCRdb reanalysed the 5' RACE reads using MiXCR and keeps one entry per CDR3 protein. The data show about 120,000 distinct CDR3 sequences, with over 9% seen just once and around a sixth held by the top ten. The V end lost 1 base, the J end lost 6 bases, and 6 bases lay between the germline ends. This CDR3 is 12 amino acids long. The V gene's germline CDR1 is SEHNR and CDR2 FQNEAQ (reference sequence). As to time point: blood at routine non-recurrence follow-up after resection. Whole RNA from tumor, nontumor lung or frozen PBMC was sequenced unsorted. General study points: Blood carried ubiquitous expanded tumor TCRs more at resection than follow-up.

This clonotype turned up a few times. Its antigen remains unknown. The sequence came from a male donor with early-stage non-small cell lung cancer. This material consisted of PBMCs, taken at follow-up. This chain uses TRBV7-9 with TRBJ1-1, with D unclear. The chain's CDR3 is CASSLVGSEAFF. For the CDR3, the DNA is TGTGCCAGCAGCTTAGTGGGATCTGAAGCTTTCTTT.